This note documents a single T cell receptor beta chain sequence. Trimming took off 6 bases at V and 3 bases at J, with 14 bases between the two ends. Per the germline V gene, CDR1 is MNHEY and CDR2 is SMNVEV (reference sequence). CDR3 length equals 14 residues. Produced via immunoSEQ multiplex PCR; TCRdb's table is partial and in-frame only. The top ten hold just under 2.5% of the sample, which has around 180,000 clones, about 90% seen once. The data derive from a study of blood T cell repertoires in COVID-19. For the study at large: PBMCs, B-cell-depleted T cells, or T cells were the source of the cDNA or gDNA that made up the material.

Sequenced: peripheral blood. The genes are TRBV27 and TRBJ1-1; the D gene is possibly TRBD1 (5 bases). The TCR was taken from a man between 35 and 55 years old with active or convalescent COVID-19. The DNA for the CDR3 is TGTGCCAGCAGCCTAGGAGGGGCGGACACTGAAGCTTTCTTT. As protein: CASSLGGADTEAFF.